This T cell receptor (beta chain) was identified during a study of blood T cell repertoires in COVID-19. The V and J ends lost 5 bases and 6 bases respectively, with 16 bases between them. Germline V gives CDR1 SSHAT, CDR2 FNYEAQ (reference sequence). The CDR3 runs to 15 residues. Grouping used clinical history reported by participants in a survey and questionnaire. Each recovered donor of Cohort 3 presented with two negative PCRs, clearance, or symptom resolution. TCRdb's table, derived via immunoSEQ multiplex PCR, lists solely in-frame clones and lacks some. The sample consists of 250,000 to 350,000 clones, 85% to 90% of them appearing once.

Specimen: PBMCs or T cells enriched from blood (not recorded which). This chain links TRBV7-7 with TRBJ2-2; maybe TRBD2 (6 bases). The TCR was taken from a woman younger than 30 who had recovered from COVID-19. The CDR3 spells CASSPQGSGAGELFF. The CDR3 DNA is TGTGCCAGCAGCCCTCAGGGTTCGGGGGCCGGGGAGCTGTTTTTT. Full variable domain (remainder filled in from reference TRBV7-7 and TRBJ2-2): GAGVSQSPRYKVTKRGQDVTLRCDPISSHATLYWYQQALGQGPEFLTYFNYEAQPDKSGLPSDRFSAERPEGSISTLTIQRTEQRDSAMYRCASSPQGSGAGELFFGEGSRLTVL.